This entry concerns a single TCR beta chain. Its antigen remains unidentified. The entry originates in a study of neoadjuvant anti-PD-1 for oral cavity cancer. Study-wide points: TCR analyses covered only a few patients per response group.

The data were produced by immunoSEQ multiplex PCR, yet TCRdb's version contains in-frame clones alone and is incomplete. The sample consists of about 14,000 clones, 62% of them appearing once. Specimen: PBMCs, collected before nivolumab (anti-PD-1) treatment. This TCR derives from a person aged 40 to 85 with oral cavity squamous cell carcinoma.

The CDR3 region has the DNA TGCGCCAGCAGCCGGGACCAGGGAGTAGGAGGGGGCTACGAGCAGTACTTC. Amino acids: CASSRDQGVGGGYEQYF. The genes are TRBV5-1 and TRBJ2-7; either TRBD1 or TRBD2 may supply D (6 bases each). The V end lost 4 bases, the J end lost 3 bases, and 23 bases lay between the germline ends. The CDR3 sequence is 17 residues long. The V gene's germline CDR1 is SGHRS and CDR2 YFSETQ.